Reported below is one TCR beta chain. This entry comes from a study of blood T cell repertoires in COVID-19. Study background: In each case, the material was cDNA or gDNA derived from T cells, B-cell-depleted T cells, or PBMCs.

In the study's own analysis: Counts of nucleated cells, estimated from reference gene primer amplification, were obtained. Assay used: immunoSEQ multiplex PCR; TCRdb lists only in-frame clones, some missing. That table supplies the V and J calls and clone size; D and trimming were determined from the DNA. The repertoire holds almost 200,000 clones, with around 85% as singletons. Trimming removed 2 bases from V and 2 bases from J, with 8 bases in between. CDR3 length equals 15 residues. Germline V lookup: CDR1 KGHDR, CDR2 SFDVKD. Sample: peripheral blood. The V call is TRBV24-1, the J call TRBJ2-2; D not certain. The sequence was obtained from a woman in her seventies with acute or convalescent COVID-19. CDR3 amino acids: CATSDYRSNTGELFF. CDR3 nucleotide sequence: TGTGCCACCAGTGATTACAGATCTAACACCGGGGAGCTGTTTTTT.